The rows below give T cell receptor beta chains drawn from one sample of a study of blood T cell repertoires in COVID-19. The data were produced by immunoSEQ multiplex PCR, yet TCRdb's version contains in-frame clones alone and is incomplete. The sample consists of roughly 150,000 clones, roughly nine tenths of them appearing once. Sequencing was done on a sample of peripheral blood. All receptors come from a man between 18 and 29 years old with COVID-19, enrolled during active disease. Both conserved end residues are part of each CDR3.

>TRBJ2-1|TRBV5-1
CASSVTSGLYNEQFF
>TRBJ1-4|TRBV5-4
CASSLHMDSGKLLF
>TRBJ1-4|TRBV11-2
CASSRQGVNEKLLF
>TRBJ1-1|TRBV7-9
CASSRESTGRYARRTEAFF
>TRBJ2-7|TRBV27
CASSFTGQGYEQYF
>TRBJ1-4|TRBV18
CASSPAGTGNEKLFF
>TRBJ2-3|TRBV28
CASSPLGEGRADTQYF
>TRBJ1-1|TRBV4-1
CASSQNPLRVEAFF
>TRBJ1-5|TRBV2
CASRFDRESNQPQHF
>TRBJ1-5|TRBV15
CATSRATGEGQPQHF
>TRBJ2-7|TRBV7-3
CASSPLGPPGEQYF
>TRBJ1-6|TRBV6-2/TRBV6-3
CASSYGEPFRPLHF
>TRBJ1-6|TRBV4-1
CASSQLSTYNSPLHF
>TRBJ2-2|TRBV24-1
CATSDYTTKGTGELFF
>TRBJ2-1|TRBV11-3
CASSRVAGGSEQFF
>TRBJ2-3|TRBV19
CASSSRGSIRDTQYF
>TRBJ2-3|TRBV5-1
CASSYYSSRTDTQYF
>TRBJ2-7|TRBV6-2/TRBV6-3
CASSLTSGINDEQYF
>TRBJ2-7|TRBV5-1
CASSGDSSYEQYF
>TRBJ2-5|TRBV29-1
CSVVDRIEETQYF
>TRBJ1-1|TRBV28
CASSGGSPAFF
>TRBJ2-5|TRBV10-3
CAISDSVGEETQYF
>TRBJ2-1|TRBV5-1
CASSLGRGLAAPYNEQFF
>TRBJ2-7|TRBV5-6
CASSDGTVDYEQYF
>TRBJ2-7|TRBV7-9
CASSLLASRGYEQYF
>TRBJ2-1|TRBV9
CASSPGLAGDVGATNEQFF
>TRBJ2-5|TRBV24-1
CATSEAAGGLGETQYF
>TRBJ2-1|TRBV6-2/TRBV6-3
CASSPSKWLASYNEQFF
>TRBJ1-6|TRBV7-6
CATQAAGPFNSPLHF
>TRBJ2-1|TRBV2
CASKGQGVYNEQFF
>TRBJ2-1|TRBV7-8
CASSKREAVYNEQFF
>TRBJ1-2|TRBV7-2
CASSLYDSHGYTF
>TRBJ2-2|TRBV7-3
CASSLERGQGFSGELFF
>TRBJ1-2|TRBV2
CASSEVVRAVGYYGYTF
>TRBJ1-2|TRBV27
CASSLSRQGASGYTF
>TRBJ1-2|TRBV18
CASSPRGQGDYGYTF
>TRBJ2-2|TRBV28
CASNKVDRIETGELFF
>TRBJ1-5|TRBV6-2/TRBV6-3
CASTPARGSTDQPQHF
>TRBJ1-2|TRBV19
CASSVDRRGGYTF
>TRBJ1-3|TRBV30
CAWNSFENSGNTIYF
>TRBJ1-5|TRBV5-6
CASSLARNSNQPQHF
>TRBJ2-7|TRBV7-3
CASSYRDEQYF
>TRBJ2-7|TRBV5-1
CASSLSGYEQYF
>TRBJ2-3|TRBV6-5
CASKFGTSTDTQYF
>TRBJ2-7|TRBV4-3
CASSQGFSEGISYEQYF
>TRBJ2-1|TRBV19
CASRRTGISNEQFF
>TRBJ2-1|TRBV11-2
CASSWEGGQDNEQFF
>TRBJ1-5|TRBV4-1
CASSHPWTGGNQPQHF
>TRBJ2-7|TRBV5-6
CASSPGLAGVRYEQYF
>TRBJ2-3|TRBV27
CASSPSGRGTDTQYF
>TRBJ2-4|TRBV19
CASSMNRGGLAVIQYF
>TRBJ1-1|TRBV29-1
CSVRSQGVMNTEAFF
>TRBJ2-4|TRBV5-6
CASSWGQGEGNIQYF
>TRBJ2-7|TRBV7-6
CASSTEREYEQYF
>TRBJ2-4|TRBV7-2
CASSRKTGENIQYF